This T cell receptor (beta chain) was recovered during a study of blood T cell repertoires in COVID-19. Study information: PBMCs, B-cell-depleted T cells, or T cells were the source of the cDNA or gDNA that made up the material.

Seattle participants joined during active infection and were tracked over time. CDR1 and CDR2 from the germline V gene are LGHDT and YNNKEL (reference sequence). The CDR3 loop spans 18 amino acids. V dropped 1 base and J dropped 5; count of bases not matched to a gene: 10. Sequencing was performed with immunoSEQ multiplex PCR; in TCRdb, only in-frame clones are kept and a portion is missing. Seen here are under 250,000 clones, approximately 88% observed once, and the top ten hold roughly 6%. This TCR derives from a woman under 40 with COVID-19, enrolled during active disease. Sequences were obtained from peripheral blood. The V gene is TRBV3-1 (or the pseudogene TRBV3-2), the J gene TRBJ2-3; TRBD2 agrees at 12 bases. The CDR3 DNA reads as TGTGCCAGCAGCCAAGGGCACCGCCTAGCGGGGGGGCAAGATACGCAGTATTTT. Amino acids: CASSQGHRLAGGQDTQYF.